This T cell receptor (beta chain) was retrieved from a study of T cells in localized non-small cell lung cancer. Findings of the study overall: Only one tumor region was sequenced, so heterogeneity remains possible. Adjacent lung had a median around 60 of the 100 largest tumor clones. Uninvolved adjacent lung had more T cell clonality than any other tissue, topping tumor.

Sequenced by immunoSEQ multiplex PCR; TCRdb stores in-frame clones only, minus some. This sample carries around 80,000 clones, around three quarters of them seen once, and the ten largest clones take roughly 21%. Comment on this clone: Its antigen is unidentified.

Trimming removed 5 bases from V and 1 base from J, with 14 bases in between. This CDR3 has 15 amino acids. Germline CDR1 SGHTA, CDR2 FQGTGA. This chain uses TRBV7-3 with TRBJ1-1; D is unresolved. The source material was PBMCs, sampled before any cancer treatment. This receptor was identified in a man between 40 and 70 years old with stage II squamous cell lung carcinoma. The chain's CDR3 is CASSPEGQSNTEAFF. The DNA of the CDR3 is TGTGCCAGCAGCCCCGAAGGCCAATCGAACACTGAAGCTTTCTTT.